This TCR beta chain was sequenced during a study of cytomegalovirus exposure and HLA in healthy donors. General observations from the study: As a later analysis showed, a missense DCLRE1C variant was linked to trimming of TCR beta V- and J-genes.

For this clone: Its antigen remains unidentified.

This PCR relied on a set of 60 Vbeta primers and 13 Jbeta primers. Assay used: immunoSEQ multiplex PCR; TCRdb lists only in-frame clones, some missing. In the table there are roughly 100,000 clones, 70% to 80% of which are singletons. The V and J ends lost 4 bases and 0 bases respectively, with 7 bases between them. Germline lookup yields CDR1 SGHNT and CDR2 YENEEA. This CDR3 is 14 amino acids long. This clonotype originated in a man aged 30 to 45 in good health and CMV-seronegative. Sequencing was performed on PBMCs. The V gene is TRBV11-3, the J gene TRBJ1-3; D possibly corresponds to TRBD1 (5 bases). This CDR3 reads CASSSDSSGNTIYF. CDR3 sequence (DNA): TGTGCCAGCAGCTCAGACAGCTCTGGAAACACCATATATTTT.